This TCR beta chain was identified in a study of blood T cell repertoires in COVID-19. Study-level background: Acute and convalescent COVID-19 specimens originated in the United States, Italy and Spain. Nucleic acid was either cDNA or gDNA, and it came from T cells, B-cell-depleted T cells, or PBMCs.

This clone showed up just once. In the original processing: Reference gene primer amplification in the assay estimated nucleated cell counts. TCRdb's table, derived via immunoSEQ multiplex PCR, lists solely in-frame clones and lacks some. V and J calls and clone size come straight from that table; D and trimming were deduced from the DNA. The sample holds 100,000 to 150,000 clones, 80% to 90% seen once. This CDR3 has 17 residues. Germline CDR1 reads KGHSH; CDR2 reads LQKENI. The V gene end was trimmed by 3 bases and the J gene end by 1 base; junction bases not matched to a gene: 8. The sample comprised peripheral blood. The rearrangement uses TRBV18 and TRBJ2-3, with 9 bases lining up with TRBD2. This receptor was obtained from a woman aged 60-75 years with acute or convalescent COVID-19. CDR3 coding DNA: TGTGCCAGCTCACCGGCCGAAAGGACTAGCGGCACAGATACGCAGTATTTT. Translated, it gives CASSPAERTSGTDTQYF.